Below are 13 T cell receptor beta chains sequenced from a single sample in a study of blood T cells in healthy people across ages. A second PCR of 7 to 11 cycles used a sample-barcoded 5' primer and a J-beta primer mix. From the 5' RACE reads, TCRdb called clonotypes with MiXCR, one entry per CDR3 protein. The sample holds fewer than 800,000 distinct CDR3 sequences, about 32% seen once. What was sequenced was blood. The receptors were sampled from a woman over 75 in good health.

The sample holds many counts of this clonotype. The genes are TRBV5-1 and TRBJ2-7, with TRBD1 matching 8 bases. This CDR3 spans 14 amino acids. The ends lost 2 bases at V and 6 bases at J; junction bases unmatched: 7. CDR1 and CDR2 from the germline V gene are SGHRS and YFSETQ. The CDR3 DNA follows: TGCGCCAGCAGCTTACAGGGGGAGTGGGGCGAGCAGTACTTC. This codes for CASSLQGEWGEQYF.

This rearrangement joins TRBV7-9 to TRBJ2-7, with 7 bases aligning to TRBD2. Germline-derived CDR1 and CDR2 are SEHNR and FQNEAQ (reference sequence). The CDR3 spans 15 residues. V lost 3 bases to trimming and J lost 0 bases; unmatched junction nucleotides: 5. CDR3 sequence reads: CASSFGDYRSYEQYF. In DNA form, the CDR3 reads TGTGCCAGCAGCTTCGGGGACTACCGCTCCTACGAGCAGTACTTC. The full variable domain, in which reference TRBV7-9 and TRBJ2-7 provide the parts outside the CDR3, is DTGVSQNPRHKITKRGQNVTFRCDPISEHNRLYWYRQTLGQGPEFLTYFQNEAQLEKSRLLSDRFSAERPKGSFSTLEIQRTEQGDSAMYLCASSFGDYRSYEQYFGPGTRLTVT.

This clonotype came up once. Just one base apart from a much larger clone, this may be a read error. The chain joins TRBV20-1 to TRBJ2-1; 11 nucleotides match TRBD2. Germline CDR1 is DFQATT and CDR2 is SNEGSKA (reference sequence). CDR3 length: 15 residues. CDR3 residues: CSTRGPSGGNNEQFF. The CDR3 DNA is TGCAGTACTAGAGGGCCTAGCGGGGGGAACAATGAGCAGTTCTTC.

On this clonotype: A much larger clone sits a single nucleotide away, making a read error possible. The chain is built from TRBV7-2 and TRBJ2-1, with TRBD2 as a possible D gene (7 bases). TRBJ2-7 matches the DNA end more closely, so the J call is doubtful. This CDR3 is built from 15 residues. The germline V gene has CDR1 SGHTA and CDR2 FQGNSA. CDR3 sequence (DNA): TGTGCCAGCAGCACCCGTGGGGGGGGCTACAATGAGCAGTACTTC. It translates to CASSTRGGGYNEQYF.

This clonotype was picked up many times. This chain links TRBV5-1 with TRBJ2-3, with 11 bases matching TRBD2. Losses at the gene ends were 5 bases for V and 3 bases for J; bases not matched to a gene: 5. The CDR3 consists of 15 residues. CDR1 and CDR2 from the germline V gene are SGHRS and YFSETQ. This chain's CDR3 is CASRTSGTSTDTQYF. In DNA, the CDR3 is TGCGCCAGCAGGACTAGCGGGACCTCTACAGATACGCAGTATTTT.

This sequence joins TRBV15 and TRBJ2-3; 7 bases map to TRBD1. The CDR3 covers 17 residues. Losses at the gene ends were 3 bases for V and 5 bases for J; bases not matched to a gene: 14. CDR1 and CDR2 from the germline V gene are LNHNV and YYDKDF (reference sequence). The CDR3 is CATSSYRRDSGGDTQYF. DNA of the CDR3: TGTGCCACCAGCAGTTATCGCCGGGACAGCGGAGGAGATACGCAGTATTTT.

The sample holds many counts of this clonotype. The chain has TRBV18 and TRBJ2-1, with 12 bases aligning to TRBD2. V trimming: 3 bases; J trimming: 4 bases; junction bases outside the gene matches: 4. The CDR3 has 16 amino acids. The germline gives CDR1 KGHSH, CDR2 LQKENI. This CDR3 reads CASSPPSGGGYNEQFF. The CDR3 DNA follows: TGTGCCAGCTCACCTCCTAGCGGGGGGGGATACAATGAGCAGTTCTTC.

This clonotype was observed at least ten times. This chain links TRBV7-6 with TRBJ2-3; 10 bases align to TRBD2. The CDR3 has 17 amino acids. From germline, CDR1 is SGHVS and CDR2 FNYEAQ. V was clipped by 0 bases and J by 1 base; unmatched bases: 4. The CDR3 nucleotides read TGTGCCAGCAGCTTAGCGCCCGGGACTAGCGGCACAGATACGCAGTATTTT. Its translation: CASSLAPGTSGTDTQYF.

Notes on this clonotype: A much larger clone lies one base from this, so it may be a read error. The conserved closing phenylalanine or tryptophan is absent in this CDR3, likely reflecting a read error. V usage is TRBV20-1 and J usage is TRBJ1-6; 11 bases fit TRBD1. The CDR3 consists of 14 residues. Trimming removed 4 bases from V and 7 bases from J; junction bases left unmatched: 3. CDR1 and CDR2 from the germline V gene are DFQATT and SNEGSKA (reference sequence). The CDR3 here is CSANRDRGNSPLHC. CDR3 DNA sequence: TGCAGTGCTAACCGGGACAGGGGGAATTCACCCCTCCACTGT.

The chain carries TRBV6-2 or TRBV6-3 and TRBJ1-2; weak D call: TRBD1 (5 bases). The CDR3 sequence is 13 residues long. V lost 6 bases and J lost 8, with 16 bases in between. Germline V CDR1 and CDR2: MNHEY, SVGEGT. Here the CDR3 reads CASSGQGVRGYTF. The DNA for the CDR3 is TGTGCCAGCAGCGGACAAGGGGTGCGCGGCTACACCTTC.

For this clonotype: At one end, the junction sequence differs from germline, possibly due to a read error. The chain recombines TRBV6-5 with TRBJ1-1; no clear D. CDR3 size: 15 residues. Germline V gene data show CDR1 as MNHEY and CDR2 as SVGAGI. The CDR3 nucleotides read TGTGCCAGCACCCAAGGAAGACTCATGAACACTGAAACTTTCTTT. It yields the protein CASTQGRLMNTETFF.

Regarding this clonotype: A much larger clone sits a single nucleotide away, making a read error possible. The chain is built from TRBV12-5 and TRBJ1-4; unclear D gene. There are 13 residues in the CDR3. Germline assignment: CDR1 LGHNT and CDR2 FRNRAP. V lost 3 bases, J lost 8 bases, and 10 bases lay in between. CDR3 sequence reads: CASGFATTEKLFF. The DNA for the CDR3 is TGTGCTAGTGGTTTCGCGACTACAGAAAAACTGTTTTTT.

This clonotype has a count of ten or more. The chain uses TRBV7-2 and TRBJ2-7, with TRBD2 matching over 8 bases. From germline, CDR1 is SGHTA and CDR2 FQGNSA. The CDR3 length is 15 residues. V dropped 5 bases and J dropped 0; count of bases not matched to a gene: 6. DNA of the CDR3: TGTGCCAGCAGCCACCAGCGGGGGCACTCCTACGAGCAGTACTTC. The encoded protein is CASSHQRGHSYEQYF.